This T cell receptor (beta chain) was observed in a study of T cells in Graves' hyperthyroidism and ophthalmopathy. Study in general: Pretreatment peripheral blood was obtained at initial diagnosis.

RNA transcripts yielded amplified TCR beta CDR3 regions. First-round RT-PCR of the TCR CDR3 relied on the HTBI primer set. MiXCR was run by TCRdb on the multiplex PCR reads, yielding one entry per CDR3 protein. The sample gives roughly 99,000 distinct CDR3 sequences, around a sixth of which show up once; around 42% is in the top ten. Study-wide results and limits: It was a median approximately 7.1 months before onset that the model predicted ophthalmopathy. A model using 13 V-J features told ophthalmopathy apart from stable hyperthyroidism.

At least ten counts were recorded for this clonotype. The antigen remains unidentified. A much larger clone lies one base from this, so it may be a read error. The germline V and J ends were trimmed by 11 bases and 1 base, with 21 bases remaining between them. The CDR3 loop spans 16 amino acids. Per the germline V gene, CDR1 is SNHLY and CDR2 is FYNNEI. Patients counted as stable if ophthalmopathy did not develop within 18 months. The rearrangement joins TRBV2 to TRBJ1-5, with D perhaps TRBD1 (5 bases). The origin of this receptor is a woman aged 50 to 60 with Graves' hyperthyroidism. What was sequenced was blood. The CDR3 DNA reads TGTGCCCGCTGTGGGCAGGGCGGTATAAGCAATCAGCCCCAGCATTTT. Translated, it gives CARCGQGGISNQPQHF.